This TCR beta chain stems from a study of OX40 agonist ivuxolimab in advanced cancers. Here immunoSEQ multiplex PCR was the method, and the copy in TCRdb shows in-frame clones only, minus some. The table records 100,000 to 150,000 clones, 93% of them present only once. Specimen: CD4+ or CD8+ T cells sorted from blood, collected in a trial of the OX40 agonist ivuxolimab. The receptor was isolated from an adult with an advanced solid tumor such as melanoma, head and neck, liver or kidney cancer.

As DNA, the CDR3 is TGTGCCAGCAGCCAACAGGGGGGGGATGGCTACACCTTC. This codes for CASSQQGGDGYTF. The V call is TRBV14, the J call TRBJ1-2, with 7 bases aligning to TRBD1. The CDR3 is 13 residues long. The V segment lost 2 bases and the J segment 6 bases; nucleotides outside the gene matches: 3. CDR1 is SGHDN and CDR2 is FVKESK in the germline V gene.